The 25 T cell receptor beta chains reported below all come from one sample, sequenced in a study of T cells in Graves' hyperthyroidism and ophthalmopathy. Amplified TCR beta CDR3 regions derived from RNA transcripts. RT-PCR in the first round (using the HTBI primer set) targeted the TCR CDR3. TCRdb redid the calling of the multiplex PCR reads with MiXCR, one entry per CDR3 protein. The data show 650,000 to 850,000 distinct CDR3 sequences, around a sixth seen once. The specimen was blood. The source is a woman in her forties or fifties with Graves' hyperthyroidism that later progressed to Graves' ophthalmopathy.

Ten or more counts support this clonotype. In DNA form, the CDR3 reads TGTGCCAGCTCACCGGCCCAGGGGGCAATGTCCTACGAGCAGTACTTC. It specifies CASSPAQGAMSYEQYF. The chain has TRBV18 and TRBJ2-7; 8 bases are a match to TRBD1. CDR1 is KGHSH and CDR2 is LQKENI in the germline V gene. The CDR3 consists of 16 residues. Unmatched junction bases numbered 8, after V lost 3 bases and J lost 1 base.

This clonotype was counted at least ten times. V usage is TRBV12-3 or TRBV12-4 and J usage is TRBJ1-5; a possible D gene is TRBD1 (6 bases). The CDR3 runs to 14 residues. V gave up 6 bases and J gave up 6 bases, with 15 bases separating them. CDR3 amino acids: CASSQIQGGQPQHF. As DNA, the CDR3 is TGTGCCAGCAGCCAAATACAGGGTGGTCAGCCCCAGCATTTT.

This clonotype was detected a few times. In nucleotides, the CDR3 is TGCGCCACCAACGATCGGGGGGATAATTCACCCCTCCACTTT. It yields the protein CATNDRGDNSPLHF. The chain employs TRBV10-2 and TRBJ1-6; D perhaps matches TRBD1 (5 bases). The CDR3 is made up of 14 amino acids. Trimming pared 10 bases from V and 5 bases from J, leaving 15 bases between. The V gene's germline CDR1 is WSHSY and CDR2 SAAADI.

V gene TRBV5-1 combines with J gene TRBJ1-1, with a possible D match to TRBD1 (5 bases). This CDR3 is built from 15 residues. Germline V gives CDR1 SGHRS, CDR2 YFSETQ. Trimming removed 4 bases from V and 4 bases from J, with 17 bases in between. The DNA for the CDR3 is TGCGCCAGCAGCCCTGGGACGGGCCAGGGCACTGAAGCTTTCTTT. Translation gives CASSPGTGQGTEAFF.

This clonotype was observed many times. V gene TRBV20-1 combines with J gene TRBJ2-1, with 12 bases lining up with TRBD2. Germline assignment: CDR1 DFQATT and CDR2 SNEGSKA (reference sequence). CDR3 size: 17 residues. V was pared by 0 bases and J by 4 bases, with 7 bases of the junction left unmatched. This chain's CDR3 is CSARDTTSGGPYNEQFF. CDR3 bases: TGCAGTGCTAGAGATACCACTAGCGGGGGGCCTTACAATGAGCAGTTCTTC.

A few counts support this clonotype. The J gene is TRBJ1-1, the V gene TRBV27, with 8 nucleotides matching TRBD1. The CDR3 has 15 residues. V lost 5 bases to trimming and J lost 0 bases; unmatched junction nucleotides: 5. Germline CDR1 reads MNHEY; CDR2 reads SMNVEV (reference sequence). The CDR3 protein is CASSPQGQVNTEAFF. In nucleotides, the CDR3 is TGTGCCAGCAGTCCCCAGGGACAGGTGAACACTGAAGCTTTCTTT.

This clonotype has just a few counts. V and J are TRBV7-8 and TRBJ2-5; D remains ambiguous. Trimming took 5 bases from V and 7 from J, leaving 8 bases between them. CDR1 is SGHVS and CDR2 is FQNEAQ in the germline V gene. The CDR3 extends over 11 amino acids. In DNA, the CDR3 is TGTGCCAGCAGCCAGCCGGGGACCCAGTACTTC. Its protein is CASSQPGTQYF.

This clonotype was seen at least ten times. V is TRBV2 and J is TRBJ2-3; 9 positions agree with TRBD1. The ends lost 3 bases at V and 8 bases at J; junction bases unmatched: 9. The CDR3 consists of 15 residues. The germline V gene has CDR1 SNHLY and CDR2 FYNNEI. This CDR3 reads CASSDRTGDRGTQYF. The CDR3 nucleotides are TGTGCCAGCAGTGATAGGACAGGGGATCGGGGTACGCAGTATTTT.

This clonotype showed up many times. The chain carries TRBV11-3 and TRBJ2-1; D assignment may be TRBD1 or TRBD2 (5 bases each). The germline gives CDR1 SGHNT, CDR2 YENEEA. V lost 5 bases, J lost 6 bases, and 14 bases lay in between. The CDR3 covers 14 residues. CDR3 amino acids: CASSDPGTANEQFF. CDR3 nucleotides: TGTGCCAGCAGCGACCCAGGGACGGCCAATGAGCAGTTCTTC.

This clonotype was detected ten times or more. The chain employs TRBV3-1 and TRBJ1-5; D not resolved. The CDR3 is made up of 15 amino acids. V lost 1 base and J lost 3, with 10 bases in between. Germline V gene data show CDR1 as LGHDT and CDR2 as YNNKEL (reference sequence). CDR3 sequence (DNA): TGTGCCAGCAGCCAAGGTTACGGGATCAATCAGCCCCAGCATTTT. Encoded protein: CASSQGYGINQPQHF.

The chain joins TRBV5-1 to TRBJ2-1, with 9 positions matching TRBD1. Germline CDR1 reads SGHRS; CDR2 reads YFSETQ. The CDR3 contains 15 residues. V was clipped by 3 bases and J by 3 bases; unmatched bases: 4. DNA of the CDR3: TGCGCCAGCAGCTCGACAGGGGGGAACTACAATGAGCAGTTCTTC. Its translation: CASSSTGGNYNEQFF.

V gene TRBV2 combines with J gene TRBJ1-1; D possibly corresponds to TRBD1 (5 bases). The V and J ends lost 1 base and 0 bases respectively, with 15 bases between them. The CDR3 spans 17 residues. CDR1 is SNHLY, CDR2 FYNNEI, per germline. The CDR3 region is CASSEGGDGRMNTEAFF. For the CDR3, the DNA is TGTGCCAGCAGTGAAGGGGGGGACGGACGCATGAACACTGAAGCTTTCTTT.

This clonotype was seen more than once but under ten times. This rearrangement joins TRBV19 to TRBJ1-5, with D possibly being TRBD1 (6 bases). From germline, CDR1 is LNHDA and CDR2 SQIVND (reference sequence). This CDR3 region has 14 residues. Trimming shortened V by 3 bases and J by 7 bases, and 13 bases separated the two germline ends. The CDR3 sequence: CASSIGGGGQPQHF. CDR3 sequence (DNA): TGTGCCAGTAGTATTGGGGGGGGCGGACAGCCCCAGCATTTT.

This clonotype was detected many times. V gene TRBV3-1 combines with J gene TRBJ1-2; TRBD1 might be the D (6 bases). CDR3 size: 16 residues. Per the germline V gene, CDR1 is LGHDT and CDR2 is YNNKEL (reference sequence). Trimming took 0 bases from V and 5 from J, leaving 16 bases between them. CDR3 protein: CASSQEYQGRSYGYTF. The CDR3, as DNA: TGTGCCAGCAGCCAAGAGTACCAGGGGAGGTCGTATGGCTACACCTTC.

The V gene is TRBV27, the J gene TRBJ1-4; no definite D call. Germline V gene lookup returns CDR1 MNHEY and CDR2 SMNVEV (reference sequence). V gave up 0 bases and J gave up 4 bases, with 6 bases separating them. This CDR3 contains 14 residues. CDR3 nucleotides: TGTGCCAGCAGTTTATCTAAGGGTAATGAAAAACTGTTTTTT. Translating it yields CASSLSKGNEKLFF.

Only a few counts were recorded for this clonotype. The chain uses TRBV5-4 and TRBJ2-2; D perhaps matches TRBD2 (5 bases). Germline V CDR1 and CDR2: SGHNT, YYREEE (reference sequence). CDR3 length: 14 residues. V was shortened by 9 bases and J by 0 bases, with 12 bases between the two germline ends. CDR3 coding DNA: TGTGCCACACGAGGGCGGTCGAACACCGGGGAGCTGTTTTTT. Translation gives CATRGRSNTGELFF.

As for this clonotype: It may be a read error: a sequence one base away is much more abundant. The chain carries TRBV18 and TRBJ1-5; D not resolved. Trimming pared 6 bases from V and 1 base from J, leaving 16 bases between. The CDR3 extends over 16 amino acids. Germline V gene lookup returns CDR1 KGHSH and CDR2 LQKENI. CDR3 in amino acids: CASSHRQPSSNQPQHF. The CDR3 nucleotides are TGTGCCAGCTCCCACCGGCAGCCCAGCAGCAATCAGCCCCAGCATTTT.

The genes are TRBV6-1 and TRBJ2-3; 12 nucleotides line up with TRBD1. With V trimmed by 9 bases and J by 5 bases, 6 bases remained unmatched. CDR3 length: 14 amino acids. Looked up from germline, CDR1 is MNHNS and CDR2 is SASEGT. The CDR3 is CASRDRGLGDTQYF. For the CDR3, the DNA is TGTGCCAGTCGGGACAGGGGGCTAGGAGATACGCAGTATTTT.

In its sample, this clonotype was seen many times. The chain uses TRBV5-1 and TRBJ2-5; a weak D match, TRBD1 (6 bases). The CDR3 contains 13 residues. V lost 4 bases to trimming and J lost 3 bases, with 10 bases between them. The germline V gene encodes CDR1 SGHRS and CDR2 YFSETQ. This chain's CDR3 is CASSPGHKETQYF. The CDR3 coding sequence is TGCGCCAGCAGCCCGGGACATAAAGAGACCCAGTACTTC.

There are a few counts of this clonotype. This may arise from a read error, as a much more abundant clone is one base away. CDR3 in DNA: TGTGCCAGCAGTTATTCGGGACGCTCCTACGAGCAGTACTTC. Its protein product is CASSYSGRSYEQYF. This chain connects TRBV6-5 to TRBJ2-7, with D possibly being TRBD1 or TRBD2 (5 bases each). Germline CDR1 and CDR2: MNHEY and SVGAGI. The CDR3 sequence is 14 residues long. Trimming pared 3 bases from V and 0 bases from J, leaving 9 bases between.

The V gene is TRBV4-1, the J gene TRBJ2-1; TRBD1 aligns across 7 bases. The CDR3 is 15 residues long. CDR1 and CDR2 from the germline V gene are MGHRA and YSYEKL. With 1 base clipped from V and 7 bases from J, the junction kept 7 bases outside the gene matches. CDR3 sequence (DNA): TGCGCCAGCAGCCAAGCGGGTAGGGGGCGGAATGAGCAGTTCTTC. Its protein is CASSQAGRGRNEQFF.

The V call is TRBV5-4, the J call TRBJ1-1; D remains unclear. Trimming stripped 0 bases from V and 0 bases from J, with 9 bases between. This CDR3 has 15 residues. The germline V gene encodes CDR1 SGHNT and CDR2 YYREEE (reference sequence). The CDR3 region is CASSLAGFLNTEAFF. The CDR3 region has the DNA TGTGCCAGCAGCTTGGCGGGCTTTCTGAACACTGAAGCTTTCTTT.

This clonotype was counted many times. The J gene is TRBJ2-5, the V gene TRBV7-9; D is undetermined. The V end lost 5 bases, the J end lost 2 bases, and 12 bases lay between the germline ends. The CDR3 covers 14 residues. CDR1 and CDR2 from the germline V gene are SEHNR and FQNEAQ (reference sequence). Here the CDR3 DNA reads TGTGCCAGCAGCCCCGACAATCTACAAGAGACCCAGTACTTC. Translating it yields CASSPDNLQETQYF.

The chain combines TRBV6-2 or TRBV6-3 with TRBJ1-2, with a tentative D call TRBD1 (6 bases). V shed 4 bases and J shed 4 bases, with 19 bases lying between them. The CDR3 spans 16 residues. The germline gives CDR1 MNHEY, CDR2 SVGEGT. The CDR3, as DNA: TGTGCCAGCAGTTTTTCGGACAGCTTAAACCTCTATGGCTACACCTTC. Translated: CASSFSDSLNLYGYTF.

The chain uses TRBV12-3 or TRBV12-4 and TRBJ2-5, with TRBD2 matching over 8 bases. CDR3 size: 14 residues. V dropped 7 bases and J dropped 7; count of bases not matched to a gene: 11. The CDR3 protein is CASTRGGAYRTQYF. CDR3 DNA sequence: TGTGCCAGCACCCGGGGGGGGGCTTACAGGACCCAGTACTTC.